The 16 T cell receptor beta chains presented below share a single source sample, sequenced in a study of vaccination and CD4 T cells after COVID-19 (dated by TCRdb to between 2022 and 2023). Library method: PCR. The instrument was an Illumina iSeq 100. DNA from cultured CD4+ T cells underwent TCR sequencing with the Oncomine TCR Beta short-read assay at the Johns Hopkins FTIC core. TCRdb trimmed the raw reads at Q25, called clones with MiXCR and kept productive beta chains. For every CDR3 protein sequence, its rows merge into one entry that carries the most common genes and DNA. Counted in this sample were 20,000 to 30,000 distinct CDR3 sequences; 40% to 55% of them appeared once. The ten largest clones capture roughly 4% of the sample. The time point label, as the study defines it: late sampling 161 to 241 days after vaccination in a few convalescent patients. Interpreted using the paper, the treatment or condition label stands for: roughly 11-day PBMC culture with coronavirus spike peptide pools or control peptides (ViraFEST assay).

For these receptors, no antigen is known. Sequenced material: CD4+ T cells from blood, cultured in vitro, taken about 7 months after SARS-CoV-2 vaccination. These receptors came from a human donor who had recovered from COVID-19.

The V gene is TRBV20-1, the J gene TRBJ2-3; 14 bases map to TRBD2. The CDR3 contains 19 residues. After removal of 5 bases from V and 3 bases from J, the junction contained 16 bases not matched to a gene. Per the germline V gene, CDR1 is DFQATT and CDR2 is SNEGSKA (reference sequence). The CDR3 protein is CSAWGGGTSGRMGTDTQYF. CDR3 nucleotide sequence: TGCAGTGCTTGGGGGGGAGGGACTAGCGGGAGAATGGGGACAGATACGCAGTATTTT.

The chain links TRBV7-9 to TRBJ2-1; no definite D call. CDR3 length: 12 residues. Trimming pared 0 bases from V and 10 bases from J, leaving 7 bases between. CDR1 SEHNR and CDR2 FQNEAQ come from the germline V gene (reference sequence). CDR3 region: CASSLASYEQFF. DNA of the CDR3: TGTGCCAGCAGCTTAGCTTCGTACGAGCAGTTCTTC. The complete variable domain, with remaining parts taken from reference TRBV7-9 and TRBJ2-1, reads DTGVSQNPRHKITKRGQNVTFRCDPISEHNRLYWYRQTLGQGPEFLTYFQNEAQLEKSRLLSDRFSAERPKGSFSTLEIQRTEQGDSAMYLCASSLASYEQFFGPGTRLTVL.

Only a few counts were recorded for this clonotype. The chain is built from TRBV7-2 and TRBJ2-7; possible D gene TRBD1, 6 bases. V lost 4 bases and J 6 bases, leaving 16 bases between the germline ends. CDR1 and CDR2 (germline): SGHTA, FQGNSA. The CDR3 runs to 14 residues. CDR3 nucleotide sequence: TGTGCCAGCAGCTCGCCGGCAGGGGCCGGCGAGCAGTACTTC. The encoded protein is CASSSPAGAGEQYF.

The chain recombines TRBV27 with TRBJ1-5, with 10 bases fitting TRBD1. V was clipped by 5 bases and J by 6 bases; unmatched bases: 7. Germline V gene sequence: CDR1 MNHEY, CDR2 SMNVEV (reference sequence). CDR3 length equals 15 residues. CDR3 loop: CASSPEGQGIQPQHF. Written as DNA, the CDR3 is TGTGCCAGCAGTCCCGAGGGACAGGGGATTCAGCCCCAGCATTTT.

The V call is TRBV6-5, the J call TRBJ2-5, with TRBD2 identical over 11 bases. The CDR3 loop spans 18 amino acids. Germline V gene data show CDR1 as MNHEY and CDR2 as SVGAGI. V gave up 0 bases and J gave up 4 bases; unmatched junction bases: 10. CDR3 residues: CASSYSIRASGRSETQYF. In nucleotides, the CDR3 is TGTGCCAGCAGTTACTCGATTAGGGCTAGCGGGAGGTCAGAGACCCAGTACTTC.

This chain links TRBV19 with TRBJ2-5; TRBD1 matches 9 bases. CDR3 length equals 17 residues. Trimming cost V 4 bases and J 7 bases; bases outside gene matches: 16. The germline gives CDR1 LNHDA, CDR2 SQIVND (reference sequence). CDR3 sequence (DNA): TGTGCCAGTAGTACCACAGGGGGCCCCTACCAGGGGGGGACCCAGTACTTC. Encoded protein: CASSTTGGPYQGGTQYF.

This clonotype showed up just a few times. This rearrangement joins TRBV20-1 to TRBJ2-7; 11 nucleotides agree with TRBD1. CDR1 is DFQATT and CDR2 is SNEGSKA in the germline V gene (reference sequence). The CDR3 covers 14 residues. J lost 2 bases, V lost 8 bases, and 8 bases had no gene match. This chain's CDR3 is CSPSPGQGAYEQYF. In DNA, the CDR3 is TGCAGTCCGTCACCGGGACAGGGGGCCTACGAGCAGTACTTC.

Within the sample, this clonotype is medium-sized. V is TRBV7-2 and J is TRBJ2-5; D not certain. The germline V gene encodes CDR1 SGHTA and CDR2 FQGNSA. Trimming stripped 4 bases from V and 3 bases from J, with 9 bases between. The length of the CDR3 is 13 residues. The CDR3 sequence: CASSSILEETQYF. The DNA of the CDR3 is TGTGCCAGCAGCTCAATTCTAGAAGAGACCCAGTACTTC.

CDR3 in DNA: TGCAGTGCTCCCACTGCCAGCGGGAGATCAGATGAGCAGTTCTTC. It translates to CSAPTASGRSDEQFF. This chain uses TRBV20-1 with TRBJ2-1; 8 bases agree with TRBD2. The CDR3 is 15 amino acids. The germline V gene has CDR1 DFQATT and CDR2 SNEGSKA (reference sequence). Trimming took 5 bases from V and 8 from J; bases not matched to a gene: 14.

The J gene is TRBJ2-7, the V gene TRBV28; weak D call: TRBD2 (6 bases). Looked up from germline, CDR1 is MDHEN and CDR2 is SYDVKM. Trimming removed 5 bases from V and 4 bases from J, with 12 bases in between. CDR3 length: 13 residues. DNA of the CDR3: TGTGCCAGCAGTATAGGGACTCAGTACGAGCAGTACTTC. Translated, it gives CASSIGTQYEQYF.

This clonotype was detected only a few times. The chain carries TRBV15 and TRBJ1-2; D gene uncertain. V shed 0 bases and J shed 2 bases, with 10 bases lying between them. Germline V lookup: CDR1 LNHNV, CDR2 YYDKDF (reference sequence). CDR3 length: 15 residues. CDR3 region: CATSRDRYSNYGYTF. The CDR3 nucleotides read TGTGCCACCAGCAGAGATCGGTACAGCAACTATGGCTACACCTTC.

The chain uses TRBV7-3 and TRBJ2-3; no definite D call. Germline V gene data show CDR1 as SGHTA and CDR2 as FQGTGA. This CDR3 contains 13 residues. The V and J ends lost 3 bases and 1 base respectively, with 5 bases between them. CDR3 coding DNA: TGTGCCAGCAGCTTCGGCCGCACAGATACGCAGTATTTT. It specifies CASSFGRTDTQYF.

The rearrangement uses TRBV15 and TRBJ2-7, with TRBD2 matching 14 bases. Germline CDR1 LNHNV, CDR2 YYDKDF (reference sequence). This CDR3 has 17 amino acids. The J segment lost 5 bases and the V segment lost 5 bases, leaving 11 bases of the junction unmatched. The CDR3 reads CATSPGTSGRPLDEQYF. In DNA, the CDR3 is TGTGCCACCAGCCCGGGGACTAGCGGGAGACCCCTCGACGAGCAGTACTTC.

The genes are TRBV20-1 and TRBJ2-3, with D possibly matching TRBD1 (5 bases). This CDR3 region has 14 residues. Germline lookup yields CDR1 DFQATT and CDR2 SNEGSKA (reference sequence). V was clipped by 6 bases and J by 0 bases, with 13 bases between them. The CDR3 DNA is TGCAGTGCCAGCCCTGGACACAGCACAGATACGCAGTATTTT. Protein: CSASPGHSTDTQYF.

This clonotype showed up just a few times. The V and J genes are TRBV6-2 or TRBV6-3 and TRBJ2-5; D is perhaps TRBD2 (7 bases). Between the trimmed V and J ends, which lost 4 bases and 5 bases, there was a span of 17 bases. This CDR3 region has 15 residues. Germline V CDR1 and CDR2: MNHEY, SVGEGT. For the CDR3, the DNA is TGTGCCAGCAGTTTCGTGGGGGGGCTAATTGAGACCCAGTACTTC. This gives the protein CASSFVGGLIETQYF.

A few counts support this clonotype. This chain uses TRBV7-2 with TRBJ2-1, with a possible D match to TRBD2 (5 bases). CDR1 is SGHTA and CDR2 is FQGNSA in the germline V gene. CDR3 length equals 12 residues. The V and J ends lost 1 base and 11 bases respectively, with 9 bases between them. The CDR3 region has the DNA TGTGCCAGCAGCTTAGTGGCCGGGAAGCAGTTCTTC. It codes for CASSLVAGKQFF.